Listed below are T cell receptor beta chains from one sample, sequenced in a study of shared clonotypes between healthy human individuals. The protocol was immunoSEQ multiplex PCR, while the TCRdb copy is restricted to in-frame clones and leaves out a portion. The repertoire holds millions of clones, with around 90% as singletons. The sequencing sample was made of naive CD4+ T cells sorted from blood. The receptors were sampled from a man aged 18 to 30 in good health. Both conserved end residues are part of each CDR3. Each record gives: D gene, clone size, CDR3 length, J gene, V gene, CDR3 protein, CDR3 DNA. A D gene is named only where the DNA matches it firmly. A row's size may be missing; if present it is once, few, many or a size class.

d_gene: NA
abundance: NA
len: 13
j_gene: TRBJ2-1
v_gene: TRBV7-9
CDR3aa: CASSSQAAERQFF
CDR3nt: TGTGCCAGCAGCTCTCAAGCCGCTGAACGGCAGTTCTTC

d_gene: TRBD2
abundance: NA
len: 15
j_gene: TRBJ2-1
v_gene: TRBV7-2
CDR3aa: CASSFTSGRYNEQFF
CDR3nt: TGTGCCAGCAGCTTTACTAGCGGGAGGTACAATGAGCAGTTCTTC

d_gene: NA
abundance: NA
len: 13
j_gene: TRBJ1-1
v_gene: TRBV6-5
CDR3aa: CASSYLGHTEAFF
CDR3nt: TGTGCCAGCAGTTACTTGGGGCACACTGAAGCTTTCTTT

d_gene: NA
abundance: NA
len: 16
j_gene: TRBJ2-4
v_gene: TRBV6-5
CDR3aa: CASSYSAGRGENIQYF
CDR3nt: TGTGCCAGCAGTTACTCTGCGGGTCGTGGCGAAAACATTCAGTACTTC

d_gene: NA
abundance: NA
len: 14
j_gene: TRBJ1-5
v_gene: TRBV6-1
CDR3aa: CASSVSGPNQPQHF
CDR3nt: TGTGCCAGCAGTGTCTCCGGCCCTAATCAGCCCCAGCATTTT

d_gene: TRBD2
abundance: NA
len: 15
j_gene: TRBJ2-1
v_gene: TRBV5-1
CDR3aa: CASSLVAGNYNEQFF
CDR3nt: TGCGCCAGCAGCTTGGTAGCGGGAAACTACAATGAGCAGTTCTTC

d_gene: NA
abundance: NA
len: 12
j_gene: TRBJ2-1
v_gene: TRBV29-1
CDR3aa: CSVGLLWGEQFF
CDR3nt: TGCAGCGTTGGACTCCTATGGGGTGAGCAGTTCTTC

d_gene: NA
abundance: NA
len: 13
j_gene: TRBJ1-2
v_gene: TRBV28
CDR3aa: CASSLSGSYGYTF
CDR3nt: TGTGCCAGCAGTTTGTCGGGTAGCTATGGCTACACCTTC

d_gene: NA
abundance: once
len: 12
j_gene: TRBJ2-2
v_gene: TRBV30
CDR3aa: CAWSRRAGELFF
CDR3nt: TGTGCCTGGAGTCGGAGGGCCGGGGAGCTGTTTTTT

d_gene: TRBD2
abundance: once
len: 15
j_gene: TRBJ2-5
v_gene: TRBV5-1
CDR3aa: CASSFGLAGVETQYF
CDR3nt: TGCGCCAGCAGCTTCGGACTAGCGGGAGTGGAGACCCAGTACTTC

d_gene: NA
abundance: NA
len: 16
j_gene: TRBJ2-2
v_gene: TRBV15
CDR3aa: CATSRDGVTNTGELFF
CDR3nt: TGTGCCACCAGCAGAGATGGGGTCACGAACACCGGGGAGCTGTTTTTT

d_gene: NA
abundance: once
len: 15
j_gene: TRBJ2-5
v_gene: TRBV5-1
CDR3aa: CASSLGGQEEETQYF
CDR3nt: TGCGCCAGCAGCTTGGGGGGGCAGGAGGAGGAGACCCAGTACTTC

d_gene: NA
abundance: NA
len: 14
j_gene: TRBJ1-4
v_gene: TRBV5-5
CDR3aa: CASSFRFTDEKLFF
CDR3nt: TGTGCCAGCAGCTTTCGATTTACGGATGAAAAACTGTTTTTT

d_gene: TRBD1
abundance: NA
len: 16
j_gene: TRBJ1-3
v_gene: TRBV5-6
CDR3aa: CASSYDRGKSGNTIYF
CDR3nt: TGTGCCAGCAGTTACGACAGGGGAAAGTCTGGAAACACCATATATTTT

d_gene: TRBD2
abundance: NA
len: 16
j_gene: TRBJ2-3
v_gene: TRBV6-5
CDR3aa: CASSSGLAGGHGAQYF
CDR3nt: TGTGCCAGCAGTTCGGGACTAGCGGGGGGGCATGGTGCGCAGTATTTT

d_gene: TRBD2
abundance: NA
len: 17
j_gene: TRBJ2-7
v_gene: TRBV5-1
CDR3aa: CASSFRIAGGGSLEQYF
CDR3nt: TGCGCCAGCAGCTTTAGGATAGCGGGAGGCGGGTCGCTCGAGCAGTACTTC

d_gene: NA
abundance: NA
len: 12
j_gene: TRBJ2-5
v_gene: TRBV29-1
CDR3aa: CSARDTKETQYF
CDR3nt: TGCAGCGCCAGGGACACAAAAGAGACCCAGTACTTC

d_gene: TRBD1
abundance: NA
len: 15
j_gene: TRBJ1-3
v_gene: TRBV11-3
CDR3aa: CASSRDSRVGNTIYF
CDR3nt: TGTGCCAGCAGCCGGGACAGTCGGGTTGGAAACACCATATATTTT

d_gene: TRBD1
abundance: NA
len: 17
j_gene: TRBJ1-5
v_gene: TRBV2
CDR3aa: CASMRGTGDYSNQPQHF
CDR3nt: TGTGCCAGCATGAGGGGGACAGGCGATTATAGCAATCAGCCCCAGCATTTT

d_gene: NA
abundance: NA
len: 15
j_gene: TRBJ2-3
v_gene: TRBV7-3
CDR3aa: CASSLKIANRSTQYF
CDR3nt: TGTGCCAGCAGCTTAAAAATTGCTAACAGAAGTACGCAGTATTTT

d_gene: NA
abundance: NA
len: 15
j_gene: TRBJ2-3
v_gene: TRBV5-4
CDR3aa: CASSLVSRDTDTQYF
CDR3nt: TGTGCCAGCAGCTTGGTGAGCAGGGACACAGATACGCAGTATTTT

d_gene: TRBD1
abundance: once
len: 15
j_gene: TRBJ2-3
v_gene: TRBV4-1
CDR3aa: CASRKVGQGTDTQYF
CDR3nt: TGCGCCAGCAGAAAAGTCGGACAGGGCACAGATACGCAGTATTTT

d_gene: NA
abundance: NA
len: 13
j_gene: TRBJ2-7
v_gene: TRBV28
CDR3aa: CASSFDTASEQYF
CDR3nt: TGTGCCAGCAGTTTCGACACGGCCTCCGAGCAGTACTTC

d_gene: NA
abundance: NA
len: 16
j_gene: TRBJ1-4
v_gene: TRBV15
CDR3aa: CATSSPRTSPGEKLFF
CDR3nt: TGTGCCACCAGCAGCCCTCGGACCTCGCCAGGAGAAAAACTGTTTTTT

d_gene: TRBD2
abundance: NA
len: 16
j_gene: TRBJ2-7
v_gene: TRBV30
CDR3aa: CAWSVGSGGPTYEQYF
CDR3nt: TGTGCCTGGAGTGTGGGAAGCGGGGGCCCGACCTACGAGCAGTACTTC

d_gene: TRBD1
abundance: NA
len: 12
j_gene: TRBJ2-1
v_gene: TRBV6-5
CDR3aa: CASSRDRNEQFF
CDR3nt: TGTGCCAGCAGCAGGGACAGGAATGAGCAGTTCTTC

d_gene: NA
abundance: once
len: 17
j_gene: TRBJ2-6
v_gene: TRBV11-2
CDR3aa: CASRPTNTLSGANVLTF
CDR3nt: TGTGCCAGCAGACCAACCAACACTCTTTCTGGGGCCAACGTCCTGACTTTC

d_gene: NA
abundance: NA
len: 11
j_gene: TRBJ2-1
v_gene: TRBV2
CDR3aa: CASIGVDEQFF
CDR3nt: TGTGCCAGCATCGGAGTCGATGAGCAGTTCTTC

d_gene: NA
abundance: NA
len: 15
j_gene: TRBJ1-3
v_gene: TRBV19
CDR3aa: CASSQLRMGGNTIYF
CDR3nt: TGTGCCAGTAGTCAACTCCGGATGGGAGGAAACACCATATATTTT

d_gene: TRBD1
abundance: NA
len: 15
j_gene: TRBJ2-7
v_gene: TRBV19
CDR3aa: CASSIGTGGTYEQYF
CDR3nt: TGTGCCAGTAGTATCGGGACAGGGGGCACCTACGAGCAGTACTTC

d_gene: NA
abundance: NA
len: 15
j_gene: TRBJ2-7
v_gene: TRBV5-8
CDR3aa: CASSLAGTLAYEQYF
CDR3nt: TGTGCCAGCAGCTTGGCCGGCACGTTAGCCTACGAGCAGTACTTC

d_gene: NA
abundance: NA
len: 13
j_gene: TRBJ1-1
v_gene: TRBV7-8
CDR3aa: CASSLIENTEAFF
CDR3nt: TGTGCCAGCAGCTTAATTGAGAACACTGAAGCTTTCTTT

d_gene: TRBD1
abundance: NA
len: 16
j_gene: TRBJ1-2
v_gene: TRBV4-2
CDR3aa: CASSQDRSDRVYGYTF
CDR3nt: TGTGCCAGCAGCCAAGATCGGTCGGACAGGGTTTATGGCTACACCTTC

d_gene: NA
abundance: NA
len: 17
j_gene: TRBJ1-6
v_gene: TRBV4-1
CDR3aa: CASSQDLRQSRNSPLHF
CDR3nt: TGCGCCAGCAGCCAAGATCTTAGGCAGAGTAGGAATTCACCCCTCCACTTT

d_gene: NA
abundance: NA
len: 18
j_gene: TRBJ1-1
v_gene: TRBV10-3
CDR3aa: CAISEPNAALSGNTEAFF
CDR3nt: TGTGCCATCAGTGAGCCTAATGCGGCCCTCTCGGGGAACACTGAAGCTTTCTTT

d_gene: NA
abundance: NA
len: 13
j_gene: TRBJ1-3
v_gene: TRBV19
CDR3aa: CASIETRGNTIYF
CDR3nt: TGTGCCAGTATCGAAACGCGCGGAAACACCATATATTTT

d_gene: TRBD1
abundance: NA
len: 14
j_gene: TRBJ2-7
v_gene: TRBV28
CDR3aa: CASQTGGSSYEQYF
CDR3nt: TGTGCCAGCCAAACAGGGGGGTCCTCCTACGAGCAGTACTTC

d_gene: NA
abundance: NA
len: 13
j_gene: TRBJ1-3
v_gene: TRBV25-1
CDR3aa: CASRQSAGNTIYF
CDR3nt: TGTGCCAGCAGACAGTCGGCTGGAAACACCATATATTTT

d_gene: NA
abundance: NA
len: 15
j_gene: TRBJ2-7
v_gene: TRBV28
CDR3aa: CASSVWDTDSYEQYF
CDR3nt: TGTGCCAGCAGTGTTTGGGACACCGATTCCTACGAGCAGTACTTC

d_gene: NA
abundance: NA
len: 13
j_gene: TRBJ1-1
v_gene: TRBV7-3
CDR3aa: CASSQQVNTEAFF
CDR3nt: TGTGCCAGCAGTCAACAGGTGAACACTGAAGCTTTCTTT

d_gene: TRBD1
abundance: NA
len: 16
j_gene: TRBJ1-1
v_gene: TRBV10-1
CDR3aa: CASTDKGQSINTEAFF
CDR3nt: TGCGCCAGCACCGATAAGGGACAGAGTATCAACACTGAAGCTTTCTTT

d_gene: TRBD1
abundance: few
len: 13
j_gene: TRBJ1-5
v_gene: TRBV29-1
CDR3aa: CSVRDRVGQPQHF
CDR3nt: TGCAGCGTTCGGGACAGGGTTGGCCAGCCCCAGCATTTT

d_gene: NA
abundance: NA
len: 11
j_gene: TRBJ1-2
v_gene: TRBV6-5
CDR3aa: CATNRDSRYTF
CDR3nt: TGTGCCACAAACAGAGACAGTCGCTACACCTTC

d_gene: NA
abundance: NA
len: 15
j_gene: TRBJ1-6
v_gene: TRBV5-4
CDR3aa: CASSPGESYHSPLHF
CDR3nt: TGTGCCAGCAGCCCCGGGGAGTCCTACCACTCACCCCTCCACTTT

d_gene: NA
abundance: NA
len: 15
j_gene: TRBJ2-5
v_gene: TRBV2
CDR3aa: CASSEALGAWETQYF
CDR3nt: TGTGCCAGCAGTGAAGCTTTGGGGGCATGGGAGACCCAGTACTTC

d_gene: NA
abundance: NA
len: 11
j_gene: TRBJ2-3
v_gene: TRBV30
CDR3aa: CAWSGEDTQYF
CDR3nt: TGTGCCTGGAGTGGTGAAGATACGCAGTATTTT

d_gene: TRBD1
abundance: NA
len: 16
j_gene: TRBJ1-4
v_gene: TRBV18
CDR3aa: CASSPGAGTGTEKLFF
CDR3nt: TGTGCCAGCTCACCAGGAGCTGGGACAGGGACCGAAAAACTGTTTTTT

d_gene: NA
abundance: NA
len: 13
j_gene: TRBJ2-3
v_gene: TRBV7-2
CDR3aa: CASSSYDDRSRYF
CDR3nt: TGTGCCAGCAGCAGCTACGACGACCGTTCACGGTATTTT

d_gene: TRBD2
abundance: NA
len: 15
j_gene: TRBJ2-1
v_gene: TRBV10-1
CDR3aa: CASSESLAGEGEQFF
CDR3nt: TGCGCCAGCAGTGAGTCGCTAGCGGGAGAGGGAGAGCAGTTCTTC

d_gene: NA
abundance: NA
len: 13
j_gene: TRBJ1-2
v_gene: TRBV6-1
CDR3aa: CASSARLGYGYTF
CDR3nt: TGTGCCAGCAGTGCCAGGCTTGGCTATGGCTACACCTTC

d_gene: TRBD1
abundance: NA
len: 14
j_gene: TRBJ2-7
v_gene: TRBV19
CDR3aa: CASSDRGQSYEQYF
CDR3nt: TGTGCCAGTAGCGACAGGGGTCAATCCTACGAGCAGTACTTC

d_gene: NA
abundance: NA
len: 14
j_gene: TRBJ1-2
v_gene: TRBV4-1
CDR3aa: CASSQGDGNYGYTF
CDR3nt: TGCGCCAGCAGCCAAGGGGACGGAAACTATGGCTACACCTTC

d_gene: NA
abundance: NA
len: 13
j_gene: TRBJ1-1
v_gene: TRBV5-1
CDR3aa: CASSAETHTEAFF
CDR3nt: TGCGCCAGCTCCGCCGAGACCCACACTGAAGCTTTCTTT

d_gene: NA
abundance: NA
len: 14
j_gene: TRBJ2-5
v_gene: TRBV19
CDR3aa: CASSIQGPPLTQYF
CDR3nt: TGTGCCAGTAGTATACAGGGGCCACCGCTTACCCAGTACTTC

d_gene: NA
abundance: NA
len: 14
j_gene: TRBJ2-7
v_gene: TRBV6-6
CDR3aa: CASSYTDGSYEQYF
CDR3nt: TGTGCCAGCAGTTACACCGACGGCTCCTACGAGCAGTACTTC